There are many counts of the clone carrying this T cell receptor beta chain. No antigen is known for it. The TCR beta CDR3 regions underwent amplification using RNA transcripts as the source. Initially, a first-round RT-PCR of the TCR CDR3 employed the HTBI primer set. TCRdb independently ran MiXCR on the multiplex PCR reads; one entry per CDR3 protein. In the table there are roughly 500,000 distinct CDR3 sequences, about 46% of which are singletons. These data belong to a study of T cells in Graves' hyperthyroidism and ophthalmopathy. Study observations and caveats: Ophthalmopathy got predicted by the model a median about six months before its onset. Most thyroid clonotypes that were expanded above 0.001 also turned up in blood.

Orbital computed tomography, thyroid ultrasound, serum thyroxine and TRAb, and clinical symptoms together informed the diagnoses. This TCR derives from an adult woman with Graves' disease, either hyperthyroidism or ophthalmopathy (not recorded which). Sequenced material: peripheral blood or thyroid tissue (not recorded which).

In nucleotides, the CDR3 is TGTGCCAGCACCGACAGCGGACTGAACACTGAAGCTTTCTTT. Protein product: CASTDSGLNTEAFF. This chain connects TRBV6-6 to TRBJ1-1, with a possible D match to TRBD1 (5 bases). V was trimmed by 7 bases and J by 0 bases, leaving 12 bases between them. The CDR3 has 14 residues. CDR1 is MNHNY, CDR2 SVGAGI, per germline (reference sequence).